These 15 T cell receptor beta chains share one sample of origin, sequenced in a study of T cell repertoires in cytomegalovirus infection. TCRdb passed the reads through MiXCR, listing each CDR3 protein once. Seen here are some 920,000 distinct CDR3 sequences, less than 35% observed once, and the top ten hold roughly 13%. These receptors' targets are unknown. Source: cultured CD8+ T cells from PBMCs, taken from culture after CMV antigen stimulation. These receptors came from a human donor in good health (CMV status not recorded). Some clones in this sample may be carry-over from other donors' samples.

Comment on this clonotype: The junction does not match germline at one end; this may be a read error. The rearrangement joins TRBV25-1 to TRBJ2-3; 9 bases are a match to TRBD1. Per germline, CDR1 MGHDK and CDR2 SYGVNS. The CDR3 covers 13 residues. As DNA, the CDR3 is TGTGCCAGCAGTGATCGGACAGGGGATACGCAGTACTTT. This gives the protein CASSDRTGDTQYF.

J is TRBJ2-7 and V is TRBV20-1, with TRBD2 as a possible D gene (6 bases). Looked up from germline, CDR1 is DFQATT and CDR2 is SNEGSKA (reference sequence). V gave up 0 bases and J gave up 5 bases, with 11 bases separating them. The CDR3 spans 13 residues. CDR3 coding DNA: TGCAGTGCTAGAGAGAGCGGGTACCACGAGCAGTACTTC. Its protein is CSARESGYHEQYF.

This sequence joins TRBV6-5 and TRBJ2-1; TRBD2 matches 12 bases. Germline CDR1 is MNHEY and CDR2 is SVGAGI. With V trimmed by 0 bases and J by 8 bases, 2 bases remained unmatched. This CDR3 spans 15 amino acids. CDR3 residues: CASSYSRLAGDEQFF. The CDR3 bases are TGTGCCAGCAGTTACTCGCGACTAGCGGGGGATGAGCAGTTCTTC.

The chain combines TRBV6-5 with TRBJ2-1; 8 nucleotides line up with TRBD2. J lost 7 bases, V lost 0 bases, and 8 bases had no gene match. Germline-derived CDR1 and CDR2 are MNHEY and SVGAGI. This CDR3 comprises 16 residues. In DNA form, the CDR3 reads TGTGCCAGCAGTTACTCGATCAGCGGGGGTGAAAATGAGCAGTTCTTC. As protein: CASSYSISGGENEQFF.

Comments on this clonotype: One end of the junction fails to match germline, which may point to a read error. This chain joins TRBV28 and TRBJ2-5; tentative D call: TRBD1 (6 bases). Looked up from germline, CDR1 is MDHEN and CDR2 is SYDVKM. The CDR3 extends over 13 amino acids. DNA of the CDR3: TGTGCCAGCATAAGGGGGAACCAAGGGACCCAGTACTTC. Residues: CASIRGNQGTQYF.

This chain uses TRBV20-1 with TRBJ2-5; the D is unclear. This CDR3 is 11 amino acids long. Germline V gene sequence: CDR1 DFQATT, CDR2 SNEGSKA (reference sequence). V was clipped by 3 bases and J by 2 bases, with 4 bases between them. The CDR3 DNA reads as TGCAGTGCTAGTGGACAAGAGACCCAGTACTTC. It specifies CSASGQETQYF.

This clonotype was observed once. The junction shows a germline mismatch at one end, possibly a read error. The gene calls are TRBV10-3 and TRBJ2-7; D might be TRBD2 (6 bases). This CDR3 contains 14 residues. CDR1 and CDR2 (germline): ENHRY, SYGVKD. The CDR3 here is CAISVGREDYKQYF. In DNA, the CDR3 is TGTGCCATCAGTGTGGGCAGGGAGGACTACAAGCAGTACTTC.

This clonotype was seen a few times. This sequence joins TRBV20-1 and TRBJ1-2; D may be TRBD1 (6 bases). This CDR3 region has 13 residues. Germline V CDR1 and CDR2: DFQATT, SNEGSKA (reference sequence). The V end lost 3 bases, the J end lost 3 bases, and 11 bases lay between the germline ends. CDR3 sequence (DNA): TGCAGTGCTAGGCAGGGGATTGACTATGGCTACACCTTC. It translates to CSARQGIDYGYTF.

The chain employs TRBV27 and TRBJ1-4; TRBD1 might be the D (5 bases). V was clipped by 5 bases and J by 10 bases, with 17 bases between them. The CDR3 extends over 14 amino acids. From germline, CDR1 is MNHEY and CDR2 SMNVEV (reference sequence). The CDR3 region is CASSGTLEPSKLFF. CDR3 nucleotides: TGTGCCAGCAGTGGGACCCTAGAGCCATCAAAACTGTTTTTT.

In its sample, this clonotype was seen a few times. This chain uses TRBV4-1 with TRBJ1-2, with D hard to call. V was cut by 2 bases and J by 8 bases, with 12 bases left in between. CDR1 and CDR2 (germline): MGHRA, YSYEKL. The CDR3 consists of 13 residues. The CDR3 spells CASSQRGMGGYTF. For the CDR3, the DNA is TGCGCCAGCAGCCAAAGAGGGATGGGAGGCTACACCTTC.

In its sample, this clonotype was seen a few times. The J gene is TRBJ1-1, the V gene TRBV5-4; TRBD1 matches 7 bases. V lost 4 bases and J lost 1; bases outside the gene matches: 10. Germline V gene lookup returns CDR1 SGHNT and CDR2 YYREEE (reference sequence). The CDR3 loop spans 16 amino acids. CDR3 protein: CASSDWAGGANTEAFF. As DNA, the CDR3 is TGTGCCAGCAGCGACTGGGCAGGGGGGGCGAACACTGAAGCTTTCTTT.

This sequence joins TRBV7-2 and TRBJ2-2, with D perhaps TRBD2 (6 bases). Germline CDR1 SGHTA, CDR2 FQGNSA. The V gene lost 7 bases and the J gene lost 1 base, with 16 bases spanning the gap. This CDR3 has 16 residues. The CDR3 DNA follows: TGTGCCAGCACCCCTAAGACAGCGGGGAACACCGGGGAGCTGTTTTTT. Its translation: CASTPKTAGNTGELFF.

This chain uses TRBV27 with TRBJ1-5; D not resolved. V gave up 4 bases and J gave up 1 base, with 14 bases separating them. The CDR3 has 16 amino acids. Germline V gene data show CDR1 as MNHEY and CDR2 as SMNVEV (reference sequence). This CDR3 reads CASSSDRAGSNQPQHF. As DNA, the CDR3 is TGTGCCAGCAGTTCGGATCGCGCCGGGAGCAATCAGCCCCAGCATTTT.

The J gene is TRBJ2-3, the V gene TRBV10-3; a possible D gene is TRBD2 (6 bases). The germline V gene has CDR1 ENHRY and CDR2 SYGVKD. The CDR3 is 15 residues long. Between the trimmed V and J ends, which lost 10 bases and 0 bases, there was a span of 17 bases. This CDR3 reads CANKAGSTSTDTQYF. The CDR3 nucleotides are TGTGCCAACAAGGCCGGGAGTACTAGCACAGATACGCAGTATTTT.

The rearrangement uses TRBV19 and TRBJ1-3, with 7 bases that match TRBD1. Losses at the gene ends were 7 bases for V and 2 bases for J; bases not matched to a gene: 11. This CDR3 comprises 16 residues. Germline lookup yields CDR1 LNHDA and CDR2 SQIVND (reference sequence). The CDR3 is CASNPGQPLTGNTIYF. In nucleotides, the CDR3 is TGTGCCAGTAACCCGGGACAGCCTTTGACTGGAAACACCATATATTTT.